This TCR beta chain stems from a study of CD8 T cells in Susac syndrome. Reverse transcription of roughly 0.5 to 1 ug RNA was carried out with random hexamers. Multiplex immunoSEQ PCR targeted 54 Vbeta and 13 Jbeta TCR beta segments. One entry per CDR3 protein results from TCRdb running MiXCR on the immunoSEQ multiplex PCR reads. The sample includes about 83,000 distinct CDR3 sequences, around 96% seen only once; the top ten take 0.41%. Recently defined diagnostic criteria for definite or probable disease were fulfilled by Susac syndrome patients. Sequences were obtained from CD8+ T cells from PBMCs. The clonotype originates from a human donor with Susac syndrome.

CDR3 coding DNA: TGTGCCAGCAGTTTATTCGTGGAGACCCAGTACTTC. Translated, it gives CASSLFVETQYF. The chain joins TRBV6-2 or TRBV6-3 to TRBJ2-5; D unclear. V was clipped by 4 bases and J by 5 bases, with 8 bases between them. Germline loops: CDR1 MNHEY, CDR2 SVGEGT. This CDR3 has 12 amino acids.